This record looks at one TCR beta chain sequence and its context. The data stem from a study of blood T cell repertoires in COVID-19. As for the study in general: COVID-19 samples, acute and convalescent, were from the United States, Italy and Spain.

Germline V lookup: CDR1 LGHDT, CDR2 YNNKEL (reference sequence). The J segment lost 3 bases and the V segment lost 1 base, leaving 3 bases of the junction unmatched. The CDR3 has 16 amino acids. Source study methods: Estimated nucleated cell counts came from reference gene primer amplification. The data were produced by immunoSEQ multiplex PCR, yet TCRdb's version contains in-frame clones alone and is incomplete. V, J and clone size were drawn from that table, and D and trimming were deduced from the DNA. The sample records around 100,000 clones, roughly 79% being singletons. The sample comprised peripheral blood. The J gene is TRBJ1-5, the V gene TRBV3-1 (or the pseudogene TRBV3-2); TRBD1 matches 10 bases. This TCR came from a woman aged 70-85 years with acute or convalescent COVID-19. The CDR3: CASSQGQGAPNQPQHF. For the CDR3, the DNA is TGTGCCAGCAGCCAAGGACAGGGGGCCCCCAATCAGCCCCAGCATTTT.